A selection of T cell receptor beta chains follows, all from one sample in a study of T-cell reconstitution after alpha-beta-depleted transplantation in children. Each CDR3 protein gets one entry after TCRdb re-called the PCR reads with MiXCR. This table holds fewer than 700,000 distinct CDR3 sequences, roughly 13% found once. The sequencing used PBMCs, mostly from graft donor cells, collected 360 days after TCRalphabeta/CD19-depleted stem cell transplant. These receptors were collected from a male patient younger than 18 who had a stem cell transplant for acute myeloid leukemia, so the T cells may come from the graft donor. CDR3s include the opening cysteine and the closing phenylalanine or tryptophan.

V gene: TRBV29-1; J gene: TRBJ2-5; CDR3 protein: CSVDTGGAQYF
V gene: TRBV11-2; J gene: TRBJ2-1; CDR3 protein: CASSLVAEGGNEQFF
V gene: TRBV10-3; J gene: TRBJ2-1; CDR3 protein: CAIWGARGDEQFF
V gene: TRBV9; J gene: TRBJ2-5; CDR3 protein: CASSVGGRLIQETQYF
V gene: TRBV20-1; J gene: TRBJ2-7; CDR3 protein: CSARDRLAGVYEQYF
V gene: TRBV6-5; J gene: TRBJ2-7; CDR3 protein: CASSSIRAISSYEQYF
V gene: TRBV19; J gene: TRBJ2-1; CDR3 protein: CASSRPIYNEQFF
V gene: TRBV28; J gene: TRBJ2-5; CDR3 protein: CASSLGGQGGQETQYF
V gene: TRBV12-3/TRBV12-4; J gene: TRBJ2-1; CDR3 protein: CASSLSGSGRSSYNEQFF
V gene: TRBV29-1; J gene: TRBJ2-3; CDR3 protein: CSVVRTSTDTQYF
V gene: TRBV11-1; J gene: TRBJ1-2; CDR3 protein: CASSLVAGGYTF
V gene: TRBV6-5; J gene: TRBJ2-1; CDR3 protein: CASSYRLAGGSSSYNEQFF
V gene: TRBV27; J gene: TRBJ2-7; CDR3 protein: CASSLTYEQSF
V gene: TRBV27; J gene: TRBJ2-2; CDR3 protein: CASSLRGPDPGELFF
V gene: TRBV10-3; J gene: TRBJ2-1; CDR3 protein: CAISDQRDYNEQFF
V gene: TRBV12-3/TRBV12-4; J gene: TRBJ1-1; CDR3 protein: CASSLEFGREAFF
V gene: TRBV24-1; J gene: TRBJ2-1; CDR3 protein: CATSALSGTNYNEQFF